The clone carrying this TCR beta chain was found once. This entry comes from a study of blood T cell repertoires in COVID-19. Cohort allocation depended upon clinical history that participants reported. Germline CDR1 LNHDA, CDR2 SQIVND (reference sequence). V shed 3 bases, J shed 4 bases, and the junction held 3 bases outside the gene matches. This CDR3 spans 14 amino acids. In the study's own analysis: By means of reference gene primer amplification, nucleated cell counts were estimated. Data came from immunoSEQ multiplex PCR; TCRdb stores just in-frame clones and leaves some out. V and J calls and clone size come straight from that table; D and trimming were deduced from the DNA. The sample shows over 250,000 clones, roughly 91% of them seen only once.

The sequenced sample consisted of PBMCs or T cells enriched from blood (not recorded which). The chain combines TRBV19 with TRBJ2-1; 7 nucleotides agree with TRBD2. This clonotype was sampled from a woman aged 60-75 years in a cohort exposed to, infected with or recovered from COVID-19 (not recorded which). The CDR3 is CASSIFSGYNEQFF. In nucleotides, the CDR3 is TGTGCCAGTAGTATTTTTAGCGGGTACAATGAGCAGTTCTTC. Variable domain in full (rest from reference TRBV19 and TRBJ2-1): DGGITQSPKYLFRKEGQNVTLSCEQNLNHDAMYWYRQDPGQGLRLIYYSQIVNDFQKGDIAEGYSVSREKKESFPLTVTSAQKNPTAFYLCASSIFSGYNEQFFGPGTRLTVL.